Shown below are 17 T cell receptor beta chains from a single sample sequenced in a study of memory CD4+ T cells and cytomegalovirus serostatus (dated by TCRdb to the late 2010s). A FACSAria II was used to sort memory CD4+ T cells, defined as single viable CD3+CD4+CD8-CD45RO+ cells. Library generation was performed with the immunoSEQ multiplex PCR assay. As stored in TCRdb, this immuneACCESS dataset retains in-frame rearrangements with V and J assigned. A fraction of the clones does not appear; measured against another copy, unresolved V genes explain less than half of the discrepancy, and the remainder lacks a known reason. For this sample the table gives 35,000 to 55,000 clones, of which roughly 80% were detected only once. 0.85% to 0.95% of the sample is held by the ten biggest clonotypes. The material sequenced was memory CD4+ T cells from blood. Every receptor here comes from an adult in good health and CMV-seronegative.

In this sample, this clone turned up once. The V and J genes are TRBV11-2 and TRBJ1-5, with D maybe TRBD1 (6 bases). The V end lost 4 bases, the J end lost 6 bases, and 22 bases lay between the germline ends. CDR1 is SGHAT, CDR2 FQNNGV, per germline. The CDR3 sequence is 17 residues long. CDR3: CASSSDRARGRSQPQHF. The DNA of the CDR3 is TGTGCCAGCAGCTCCGATCGAGCCAGGGGCCGTAGTCAGCCCCAGCATTTT.

The rearrangement links TRBV7-7 to TRBJ2-1; D is undetermined. The germline CDR1 and CDR2 sequences are SSHAT and FNYEAQ (reference sequence). The V gene lost 1 base and the J gene lost 5 bases, with 6 bases spanning the gap. The CDR3 loop spans 13 amino acids. This chain's CDR3 is CASSLDTDNEQFF. The CDR3 DNA follows: TGTGCCAGCAGCTTAGATACAGACAATGAGCAGTTCTTC.

The rearrangement links TRBV6-1 to TRBJ2-7, with 9 bases aligning to TRBD1. The CDR3 is 15 residues long. Germline lookup yields CDR1 MNHNS and CDR2 SASEGT. The trim removed 6 bases at V and 3 bases at J, leaving 9 bases unmatched. DNA for the CDR3: TGTGCCAGCAGGGAGTTCGGGACAGGGAGCTACGAGCAGTACTTC. It codes for CASREFGTGSYEQYF.

The V gene is TRBV5-1, the J gene TRBJ1-5, with unresolved D. The CDR3 is made up of 13 amino acids. Germline V lookup: CDR1 SGHRS, CDR2 YFSETQ. V shed 0 bases and J shed 5 bases, with 6 bases lying between them. CDR3 sequence: CASSLAVDQPQHF. The CDR3 nucleotides read TGCGCCAGCAGCTTGGCGGTGGATCAGCCCCAGCATTTT. The full variable domain, rest sourced from reference TRBV5-1 and TRBJ1-5, is KAGVTQTPRYLIKTRGQQVTLSCSPISGHRSVSWYQQTPGQGLQFLFEYFSETQRNKGNFPGRFSGRQFSNSRSEMNVSTLELGDSALYLCASSLAVDQPQHFGDGTRLSIL.

The rearrangement uses TRBV7-7 and TRBJ2-5; D unclear. The germline V gene encodes CDR1 SSHAT and CDR2 FNYEAQ (reference sequence). This CDR3 is built from 15 residues. The V end lost 1 base, the J end lost 1 base, and 10 bases lay between the germline ends. The CDR3 DNA reads as TGTGCCAGCAGCTTAGGTGCTGGAACCCAAGAGACCCAGTACTTC. Residues: CASSLGAGTQETQYF.

The chain joins TRBV27 to TRBJ1-1; possible D gene TRBD1, 5 bases. CDR3 length equals 14 residues. Trimming removed 4 bases from V and 4 bases from J, with 13 bases in between. Germline CDR1 and CDR2: MNHEY and SMNVEV (reference sequence). CDR3 coding DNA: TGTGCCAGCAGTTATTCCGTTAGGGGCACTGAAGCTTTCTTT. Translation gives CASSYSVRGTEAFF.

This clone was counted between two and nine times. This sequence joins TRBV30 and TRBJ2-5; TRBD1 agrees at 10 bases. CDR1 is GTSNPN and CDR2 is SVGIG in the germline V gene (reference sequence). With V trimmed by 2 bases and J by 5 bases, 11 bases remained unmatched. CDR3 length: 16 residues. This chain's CDR3 is CAWSPVDRGRSETQYF. The CDR3 DNA reads TGTGCCTGGAGTCCAGTTGACAGGGGGCGATCGGAGACCCAGTACTTC.

The rearrangement joins TRBV2 to TRBJ1-4, with D unresolved. The V end lost 6 bases, the J end lost 5 bases, and 16 bases lay between the germline ends. CDR1 SNHLY and CDR2 FYNNEI come from the germline V gene. This CDR3 is 15 amino acids long. CDR3 protein: CASSYSPLGNEKLFF. The CDR3 bases are TGTGCCAGCAGCTATTCCCCTTTGGGCAATGAAAAACTGTTTTTT. Full variable domain (outside the CDR3, taken from reference TRBV2 and TRBJ1-4): EPEVTQTPSHQVTQMGQEVILRCVPISNHLYFYWYRQILGQKVEFLVSFYNNEISEKSEIFDDQFSVERPDGSNFTLKIRSTKLEDSAMYFCASSYSPLGNEKLFFGSGTQLSVL.

The table lists this clone with a few counts. CDR3 sequence (DNA): TGCGCCAGCAGCGCCGACATCACCGGGGAGCTGTTTTTT. Translated: CASSADITGELFF. The rearrangement joins TRBV5-1 to TRBJ2-2; D not resolved. Germline CDR1 is SGHRS and CDR2 is YFSETQ. Trimming shortened V by 4 bases and J by 4 bases, and 8 bases separated the two germline ends. CDR3 length equals 13 residues.

CDR3 in DNA: TGTGCCTGGAGTGTCGGAGGGGTATGGGCTGAAGCTTTCTTT. Translation gives CAWSVGGVWAEAFF. This sequence joins TRBV30 and TRBJ1-1, with D possibly being TRBD1 (5 bases). V was pared by 0 bases and J by 6 bases, with 14 bases between. Germline V gene data show CDR1 as GTSNPN and CDR2 as SVGIG (reference sequence). The CDR3 is 14 amino acids.

This sequence joins TRBV5-1 and TRBJ2-2; D ambiguous. Germline-derived CDR1 and CDR2 are SGHRS and YFSETQ. CDR3 length: 15 amino acids. Trimming shortened V by 1 base and J by 4 bases, and 11 bases separated the two germline ends. The CDR3 DNA sequence: TGCGCCAGCAGCTTGTTGGATTCGAGCACCGGGGAGCTGTTTTTT. Translation gives CASSLLDSSTGELFF.

As concerns this clone: Compared with germline, one end of the junction differs, possibly owing to a read error. This chain uses TRBV13 with TRBJ2-2; 8 nucleotides agree with TRBD1. Per the germline V gene, CDR1 is PRHDT and CDR2 is FYEKMQ (reference sequence). This CDR3 is built from 17 residues. CDR3 protein: CASRLVRQGARTGELFF. Here the CDR3 DNA reads TGTGCCAGCCGCTTGGTTAGGCAGGGGGCGAGGACCGGGGAGCTGTTTTTT. Based on the CDR3 plus reference TRBV13 and TRBJ2-2, the full variable domain is AAGVIQSPRHLIKEKRETATLKCYPIPRHDTVYWYQQGPGQDPQFLISFYEKMQSDKGSIPDRFSAQQFSDYHSELNMSSLELGDSALYFCASRLVRQGARTGELFFGEGSRLTVL.

The chain has TRBV5-1 and TRBJ2-7, with TRBD2 matching 9 bases. In germline, CDR1 is SGHRS, CDR2 YFSETQ. There are 18 residues in the CDR3. Trimming took 4 bases from V and 5 from J; bases not matched to a gene: 19. As DNA, the CDR3 is TGCGCCAGCAGCCCGCAAGTAAAACCGGGACTAGCAATTGACGAGCAGTACTTC. As protein: CASSPQVKPGLAIDEQYF. The whole variable domain, filled in from reference TRBV5-1 and TRBJ2-7, reads KAGVTQTPRYLIKTRGQQVTLSCSPISGHRSVSWYQQTPGQGLQFLFEYFSETQRNKGNFPGRFSGRQFSNSRSEMNVSTLELGDSALYLCASSPQVKPGLAIDEQYFGPGTRLTVT.

This chain joins TRBV28 and TRBJ1-2, with 7 bases that match TRBD1. The J segment lost 4 bases and the V segment lost 2 bases, leaving 7 bases of the junction unmatched. The CDR3 loop spans 15 amino acids. Germline loops: CDR1 MDHEN, CDR2 SYDVKM. The CDR3 protein is CASSLNPGQVYGYTF. CDR3 nucleotide sequence: TGTGCCAGCAGTTTAAACCCCGGACAGGTCTATGGCTACACCTTC.

The chain employs TRBV7-2 and TRBJ1-2; D might be TRBD1 (5 bases). Looked up from germline, CDR1 is SGHTA and CDR2 is FQGNSA. V was trimmed by 5 bases and J by 5 bases, leaving 24 bases between them. This CDR3 is built from 17 residues. This chain's CDR3 is CASSEYIGGSLQYGYTF. CDR3 sequence (DNA): TGTGCCAGCAGCGAGTACATCGGGGGGAGTTTACAATATGGCTACACCTTC.

The chain employs TRBV25-1 and TRBJ2-4, with D perhaps TRBD1 (6 bases). CDR3 size: 16 residues. The germline CDR1 and CDR2 sequences are MGHDK and SYGVNS. Deletions cut 3 bases from V and 1 base from J, with 13 bases between. CDR3 DNA sequence: TGTGCCAGCAGTGAGGGGATGGGGGCGGCCAAAAACATTCAGTACTTC. This codes for CASSEGMGAAKNIQYF.

This clone was recorded once. The chain couples TRBV7-3 to TRBJ1-1; D is uncertain. CDR3 size: 16 residues. Trimming pared 2 bases from V and 4 bases from J, leaving 17 bases between. Germline CDR1 SGHTA, CDR2 FQGTGA. The CDR3 sequence is CASSLVGRPEGTEAFF. The CDR3 nucleotides read TGTGCCAGCAGCTTAGTAGGTCGACCAGAAGGCACTGAAGCTTTCTTT.